This T cell receptor (beta chain) is drawn from a study of shared clonotypes between healthy human individuals. Germline V gene lookup returns CDR1 MDHEN and CDR2 SYDVKM. This CDR3 has 15 amino acids. With 5 bases removed from V and 0 bases from J, the gap between germline ends came to 10 bases. On sorted subsets, replicate PCRs used about 200 ng DNA, or around 30,000 T cell genomes. The table came from immunoSEQ multiplex PCR; TCRdb's copy has only in-frame clones and leaves some out. The table records under 600,000 clones, around 97% of them present only once. About this clone: Antigen unknown. Other DNA sequences of this sample code for an identical CDR3.

Partitioning of CD4+ cells yielded a CD45RA+ naive subset and a CD45RA-negative memory subset. General study findings and limits: Estimated richness was generally greater in naive than memory subsets. Among non-shared clonotypes, generation probabilities were lower than among those shared by all four donors.

The sequence derives from a woman aged 25 to 39 in good health. The rearrangement links TRBV28 to TRBJ1-4; unclear D gene. The sample consisted of naive CD4+ T cells sorted from blood. Subset reported: CD45RA+ positively selected. This CDR3 reads CASSPRSATNEKLFF. The CDR3 bases are TGTGCCAGCAGTCCGAGGTCAGCAACTAATGAAAAACTGTTTTTT.